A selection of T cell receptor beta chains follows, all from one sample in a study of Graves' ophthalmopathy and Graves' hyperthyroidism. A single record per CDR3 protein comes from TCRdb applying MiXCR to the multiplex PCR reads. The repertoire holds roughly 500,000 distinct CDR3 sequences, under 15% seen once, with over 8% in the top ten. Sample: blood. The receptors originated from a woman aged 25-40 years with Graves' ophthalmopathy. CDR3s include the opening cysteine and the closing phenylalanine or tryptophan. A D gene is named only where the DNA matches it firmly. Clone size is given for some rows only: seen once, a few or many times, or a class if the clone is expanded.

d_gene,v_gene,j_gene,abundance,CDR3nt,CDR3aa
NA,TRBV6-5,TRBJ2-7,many,TGTGCCAGCAGTTACGGGACAAAAGGGGGGGTTCGGCGGAAACTTCCCTACGAGCAGTACTTC,CASSYGTKGGVRRKLPYEQYF
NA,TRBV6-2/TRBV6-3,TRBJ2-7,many,TGTGCCAGCATTTCCGCCCTCTACGAGCAGTACTTC,CASISALYEQYF
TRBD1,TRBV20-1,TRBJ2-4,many,TGCAGTGCTAGTGGGACAGGGGAAGCGAACATTCAGTACTTC,CSASGTGEANIQYF
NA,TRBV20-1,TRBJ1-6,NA,TGCAGTGTTAGCCATGGGCAGGCAGAATCTTCACCCCTCCACTTT,CSVSHGQAESSPLHF
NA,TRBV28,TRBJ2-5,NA,TGTGCCAGCAGGGTAAATGTGGCCCAGTACTTC,CASRVNVAQYF
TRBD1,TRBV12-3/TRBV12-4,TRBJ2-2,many,TGTGCCAGCAGCGCTACCCGGGACAGAAAGGGCGGGGAGCTGTTTTTT,CASSATRDRKGGELFF
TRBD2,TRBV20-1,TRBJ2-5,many,TGCAGTGCTAGAGGAGCGGGATTTGCCGAGACCCAGTACTTC,CSARGAGFAETQYF
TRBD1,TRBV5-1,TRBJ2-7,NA,TGCGCCAGCAGCTTCGGGACAGGGGGCGCTTCCTACGAGCAGTACTTC,CASSFGTGGASYEQYF
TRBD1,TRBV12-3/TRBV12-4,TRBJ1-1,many,TGTGCCAGCACTCCGACAGGGGGAGGCACTGAAGCTTTCTTT,CASTPTGGGTEAFF
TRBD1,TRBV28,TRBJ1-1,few,TGTGCCAGCAGCTCGGGACAGAACGCTGAAGCTTTCTTT,CASSSGQNAEAFF
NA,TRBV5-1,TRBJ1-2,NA,TGCGCCAGCAGCTTGGATCCCCTGGGCTACACCTTC,CASSLDPLGYTF